The 16 T cell receptor beta chains below were found in one sample sequenced in a study of blood T cells in healthy people across ages. A sample-barcoded 5' primer and a J-beta primer mix were used in a second PCR of roughly 7 to 11 cycles. TCRdb reanalysed the 5' RACE reads using MiXCR and keeps one entry per CDR3 protein. This sample yields about 600,000 distinct CDR3 sequences, of which 45% to 55% are seen a single time; about 22% belongs to the top ten. The sample taken for sequencing was blood. The receptors come from a man older than 75 in good health.

This clonotype showed up just a few times. This rearrangement joins TRBV7-2 to TRBJ1-2; 7 bases are shared with TRBD1. The CDR3 extends over 15 amino acids. CDR1 and CDR2 from the germline V gene are SGHTA and FQGNSA. V gave up 1 base and J gave up 7 bases; unmatched junction bases: 9. The CDR3 spells CASSLGAGGMGGYTF. The CDR3, as DNA: TGTGCCAGCAGCTTAGGGGCAGGGGGAATGGGTGGCTACACCTTC.

The table lists this clonotype with a few counts. The gene calls are TRBV7-3 and TRBJ2-1; D gene ambiguous. The CDR3 extends over 15 amino acids. CDR1 and CDR2 (germline): SGHTA, FQGTGA. Trimming took off 4 bases at V and 5 bases at J, with 15 bases between the two ends. CDR3 loop: CASSSLTRADNEQFF. DNA for the CDR3: TGTGCCAGCAGCTCTCTGACACGCGCAGACAATGAGCAGTTCTTC.

This clonotype was seen a few times. CDR3 protein: CASSPKKGLAGTDTQYF. The CDR3 DNA is TGTGCCAGCAGCCCTAAAAAGGGACTAGCGGGCACAGATACGCAGTATTTT. The chain recombines TRBV7-2 with TRBJ2-3; 11 nucleotides match TRBD2. V was pared by 5 bases and J by 1 base, with 8 bases of the junction left unmatched. The CDR3 totals 17 residues. The germline V gene has CDR1 SGHTA and CDR2 FQGNSA.

There are a few counts of this clonotype. The junction does not match germline at one end; this may be a read error. The CDR3, as DNA: TGCGCCAGCAGCTTAGTAAGTACTTACGAGCAGTACTTC. It encodes CASSLVSTYEQYF. The chain has TRBV7-2 and TRBJ2-7; D gene ambiguous. CDR3 length: 13 amino acids. The germline V gene has CDR1 SGHTA and CDR2 FQGNSA.

This clonotype was seen a few times. The V gene is TRBV20-1, the J gene TRBJ2-3, with 8 bases lining up with TRBD2. CDR3 length: 15 residues. Trimming took 3 bases from V and 4 from J; bases not matched to a gene: 9. Germline-derived CDR1 and CDR2 are DFQATT and SNEGSKA (reference sequence). In DNA form, the CDR3 reads TGCAGTGCTAGGTCGGGGCGGGAGGCCTCAGATACGCAGTATTTT. The encoded protein is CSARSGREASDTQYF.

The J gene is TRBJ2-1, the V gene TRBV9; D possibly matches TRBD1 or TRBD2 (5 bases each). In germline, CDR1 is SGDLS, CDR2 YYNGEE. The length of the CDR3 is 18 residues. The V end lost 2 bases, the J end lost 0 bases, and 18 bases lay between the germline ends. The CDR3 loop is CASSVGVSERSSYNEQFF. The CDR3 DNA follows: TGTGCCAGCAGCGTGGGGGTCTCTGAGAGGAGCTCCTACAATGAGCAGTTCTTC.

The chain joins TRBV19 to TRBJ2-1; D not resolved. Germline V gene data show CDR1 as LNHDA and CDR2 as SQIVND (reference sequence). The CDR3 consists of 13 residues. V was shortened by 3 bases and J by 5 bases, with 8 bases between the two germline ends. The CDR3 sequence is CASSIGPNNEQFF. CDR3 coding DNA: TGTGCCAGTAGTATCGGACCGAACAATGAGCAGTTCTTC.

This chain joins TRBV28 and TRBJ1-2, with TRBD1 as a possible D gene (6 bases). The V end was cut by 6 bases, the J end by 8 bases, with 13 bases between. The CDR3 loop spans 12 amino acids. Germline V gives CDR1 MDHEN, CDR2 SYDVKM. Written as DNA, the CDR3 is TGTGCCAGCAGGAGGGCCGGGGGCGGCTACACCTTC. Its translation is CASRRAGGGYTF.

This clonotype has just a few counts. The gene calls are TRBV20-1 and TRBJ2-3; the D is unclear. Germline CDR1 DFQATT, CDR2 SNEGSKA (reference sequence). The length of the CDR3 is 11 residues. CDR3 DNA sequence: TGCAGCAAAATCTCTCAGGATACGCAGTATTTT. Translating gives CSKISQDTQYF.

This clonotype was picked up a small number of times. The chain carries TRBV6-6 and TRBJ2-7; D not certain. V was trimmed by 2 bases and J by 5 bases, leaving 16 bases between them. The CDR3 length is 15 residues. Germline V CDR1 and CDR2: MNHNY, SVGAGI (reference sequence). Here the CDR3 reads CASSYASSRADEQYF. The CDR3 DNA reads TGTGCCAGCAGTTACGCGAGCAGTAGGGCGGACGAGCAGTACTTC.

This clonotype was counted between two and nine times. The gene calls are TRBV7-2 and TRBJ2-7, with 7 bases matching TRBD2. V was pared by 5 bases and J by 4 bases, with 2 bases of the junction left unmatched. Germline V gene data show CDR1 as SGHTA and CDR2 as FQGNSA. The CDR3 is 12 residues long. For the CDR3, the DNA is TGTGCCAGCAGCATACTAGCGTACGAGCAGTACTTC. This codes for CASSILAYEQYF.

This clonotype has a handful of counts. The chain couples TRBV2 to TRBJ2-1; 12 nucleotides align to TRBD2. CDR3 length: 15 amino acids. V lost 7 bases and J lost 6; bases outside the gene matches: 7. Germline V gives CDR1 SNHLY, CDR2 FYNNEI. CDR3 residues: CASIPLAGGVNEQFF. DNA for the CDR3: TGTGCCAGCATACCACTAGCGGGGGGCGTCAATGAGCAGTTCTTC.

The sample holds many counts of this clonotype. The chain couples TRBV6-5 to TRBJ2-1; TRBD1 matches 7 bases. The germline V gene has CDR1 MNHEY and CDR2 SVGAGI. The V segment lost 4 bases and the J segment 7 bases; nucleotides outside the gene matches: 7. This CDR3 is built from 14 residues. DNA of the CDR3: TGTGCCAGCAGTTCCGGGCAGGGGGTGAATGAGCAGTTCTTC. Its translation: CASSSGQGVNEQFF.

Only a few counts were recorded for this clonotype. The CDR3 coding sequence is TGTGCCAGCAGTTACCCAGGGGCGACTGGGGCCAACGTCCTGACTTTC. It codes for CASSYPGATGANVLTF. J is TRBJ2-6 and V is TRBV6-5; perhaps TRBD1 as D (6 bases). Trimming cost V 2 bases and J 2 bases, with 10 bases left between them. This CDR3 contains 16 residues. The germline CDR1 and CDR2 sequences are MNHEY and SVGAGI.

This chain joins TRBV7-9 and TRBJ2-7; a weak D match, TRBD2 (9 bases). V gave up 3 bases and J gave up 1 base, with 22 bases separating them. This CDR3 is built from 18 residues. Germline CDR1 is SEHNR and CDR2 is FQNEAQ (reference sequence). The CDR3 coding sequence is TGTGCCAGCAGCTTTGGCAGGGGGCTAGCGGGGACGTCCTACGAGCAGTACTTC. This gives the protein CASSFGRGLAGTSYEQYF.

This clonotype is a singleton in its sample. V is TRBV5-1 and J is TRBJ2-2; TRBD2 is a possible D gene (5 bases). The germline gives CDR1 SGHRS, CDR2 YFSETQ. CDR3 size: 14 residues. The V and J ends lost 1 base and 7 bases respectively, with 11 bases between them. CDR3 DNA sequence: TGCGCCAGCAGCTTGAGCCGAGGAGGCGGGGAGCTGTTTTTT. This encodes CASSLSRGGGELFF.